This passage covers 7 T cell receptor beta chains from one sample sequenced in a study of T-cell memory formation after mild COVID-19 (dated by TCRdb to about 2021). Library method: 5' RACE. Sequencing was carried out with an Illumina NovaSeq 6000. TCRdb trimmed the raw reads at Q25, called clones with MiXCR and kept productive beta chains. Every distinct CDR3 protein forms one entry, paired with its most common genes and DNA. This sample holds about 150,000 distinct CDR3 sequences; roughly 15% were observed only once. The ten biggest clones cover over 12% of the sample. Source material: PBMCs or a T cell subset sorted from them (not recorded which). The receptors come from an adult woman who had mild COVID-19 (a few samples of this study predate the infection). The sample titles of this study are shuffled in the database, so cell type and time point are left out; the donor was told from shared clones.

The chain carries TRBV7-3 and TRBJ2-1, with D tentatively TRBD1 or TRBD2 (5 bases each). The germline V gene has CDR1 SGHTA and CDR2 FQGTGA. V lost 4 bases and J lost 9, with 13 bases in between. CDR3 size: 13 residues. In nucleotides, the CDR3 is TGTGCCAGCAGCTCCCACCCAGGGACTGAGCAGTTCTTC. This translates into CASSSHPGTEQFF.

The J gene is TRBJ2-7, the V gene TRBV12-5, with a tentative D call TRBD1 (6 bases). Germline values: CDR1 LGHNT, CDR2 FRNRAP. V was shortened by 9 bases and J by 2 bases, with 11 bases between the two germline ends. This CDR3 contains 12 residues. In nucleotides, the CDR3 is TGTGCTAGCCAGGGGTGGACCTACGAGCAGTACTTC. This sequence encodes CASQGWTYEQYF.

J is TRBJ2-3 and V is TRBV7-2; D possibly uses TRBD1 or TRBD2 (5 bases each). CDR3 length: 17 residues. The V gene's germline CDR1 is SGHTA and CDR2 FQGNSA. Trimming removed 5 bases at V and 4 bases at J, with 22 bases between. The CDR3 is CASSPRGGGLAPDTQYF. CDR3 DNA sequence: TGTGCCAGCAGCCCGAGGGGTGGAGGTTTGGCTCCAGATACGCAGTATTTT.

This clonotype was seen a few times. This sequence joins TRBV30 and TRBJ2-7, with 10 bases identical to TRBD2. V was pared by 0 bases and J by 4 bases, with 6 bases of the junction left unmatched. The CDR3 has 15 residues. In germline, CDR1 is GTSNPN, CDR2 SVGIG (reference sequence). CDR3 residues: CAWSVGLAGVYEQYF. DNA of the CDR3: TGTGCCTGGAGTGTGGGCCTAGCGGGAGTATACGAGCAGTACTTC.

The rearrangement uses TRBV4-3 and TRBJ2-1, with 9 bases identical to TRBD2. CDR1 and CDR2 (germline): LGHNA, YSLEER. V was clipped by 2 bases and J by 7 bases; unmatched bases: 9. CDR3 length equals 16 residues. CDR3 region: CASSQSGRSPGNEQFF. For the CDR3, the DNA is TGCGCCAGCAGCCAAAGCGGGAGGTCCCCCGGTAATGAGCAGTTCTTC.

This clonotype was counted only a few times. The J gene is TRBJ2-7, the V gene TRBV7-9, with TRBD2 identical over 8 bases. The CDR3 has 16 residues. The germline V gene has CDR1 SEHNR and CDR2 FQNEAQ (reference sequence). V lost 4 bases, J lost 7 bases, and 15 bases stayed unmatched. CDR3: CASSSRSGSIGGEQYF. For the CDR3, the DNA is TGTGCCAGCAGCTCCCGAAGCGGGAGTATCGGTGGGGAGCAGTACTTC.

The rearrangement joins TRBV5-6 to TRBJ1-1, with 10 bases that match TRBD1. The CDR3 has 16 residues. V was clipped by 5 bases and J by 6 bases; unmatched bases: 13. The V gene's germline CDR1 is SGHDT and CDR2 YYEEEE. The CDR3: CASSLIPGQGRPEAFF. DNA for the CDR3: TGTGCCAGCAGTTTAATTCCGGGACAGGGGAGGCCTGAAGCTTTCTTT.